Listed below are T cell receptor beta chains from one sample, sequenced in a study of OX40 agonist ivuxolimab in advanced cancers. Sequenced by immunoSEQ multiplex PCR; TCRdb stores in-frame clones only, minus some. The sample lists some 90,000 clones; about 89% were seen once. Source: CD4+ or CD8+ T cells sorted from blood, taken in a trial of the OX40 agonist ivuxolimab. Receptor source: an adult with an advanced solid tumor such as melanoma, head and neck, liver or kidney cancer. The CDR3 runs from the conserved cysteine through the conserved F or W. The D gene is left open where the match is weak. Only some rows state a clone size, as once, few, many or a class for expanded clones.

J | D | V | size | DNA | CDR3
TRBJ2-3 | NA | TRBV30 | NA | TGTGCCTGGAGTGTACCCGATACGCAGTATTTT | CAWSVPDTQYF
TRBJ2-7 | TRBD1 | TRBV19 | NA | TGTGCCAGTAGTGCGGACAGGGGCTACGAGCAGTACTTC | CASSADRGYEQYF
TRBJ2-7 | NA | TRBV7-2 | NA | TGTGCCAGCAGCTTAGCCTCACCGGGACAAAGTGGCCCGGGGCAGTACTTC | CASSLASPGQSGPGQYF
TRBJ2-3 | NA | TRBV4-2 | NA | TGTGCCAGCAGCTCAGCAGGGTCAATCACAGATACGCAGTATTTT | CASSSAGSITDTQYF
TRBJ1-4 | TRBD1 | TRBV5-4 | NA | TGTGCCAGCGGAGACAGGGACAATGAAAAACTGTTTTTT | CASGDRDNEKLFF
TRBJ2-3 | TRBD2 | TRBV28 | NA | TGTGCCAGCAGTAGGGGACTAGCGGGAACTGTTAGCACAGATACGCAGTATTTT | CASSRGLAGTVSTDTQYF
TRBJ2-7 | NA | TRBV5-6 | NA | TGTGCCAGCAGCTTTGGATTCAAGCCCTACGAGCAGTACTTC | CASSFGFKPYEQYF
TRBJ2-7 | NA | TRBV19 | NA | TGTGCCAGTAGCGAAGGACAGCTCTCGCCTACGACTTACGAGCAGTACTTC | CASSEGQLSPTTYEQYF
TRBJ2-2 | TRBD2 | TRBV2 | NA | TGTGCCAGCAGCGGGACTAGCGGGAGCGGCGGGGAGCTGTTTTTT | CASSGTSGSGGELFF
TRBJ1-1 | NA | TRBV11-2 | few | TGTGCCAGCAGCCCCGACCTTACTCATGCTGAAGCTTTCTTT | CASSPDLTHAEAFF
TRBJ1-4 | NA | TRBV5-1 | NA | TGCGCCAGCAGCGCGTCAGGACGTCTTGGTGAAAAACTGTTTTTT | CASSASGRLGEKLFF
TRBJ2-7 | NA | TRBV23-1 | NA | TGCGCCAGCGTGAGCATTTTACCCTACGAGCAGTACTTC | CASVSILPYEQYF
TRBJ1-4 | TRBD1 | TRBV25-1 | NA | TGTGCCAGTTCCGGGACAGCCGTTATAAATGAAAAACTGTTTTTT | CASSGTAVINEKLFF
TRBJ2-5 | NA | TRBV14 | NA | TGTGCCAGCAGCACAAGGACAGCCCCACGAGAGACCCAGTACTTC | CASSTRTAPRETQYF
TRBJ2-7 | NA | TRBV18 | once | TGTGCCAGCTCACCATATAGCGGCAGCTCCTACGAGCAGTACTTC | CASSPYSGSSYEQYF
TRBJ2-3 | NA | TRBV5-1 | NA | TGCGCCAGCAGCTTCGGACAGACATCTAGCACAGATACGCAGTATTTT | CASSFGQTSSTDTQYF
TRBJ1-5 | NA | TRBV28 | NA | TGTGCCAGCAGTGGGGGAGGATATCAGCCCCAGCATTTT | CASSGGGYQPQHF
TRBJ2-7 | NA | TRBV7-8 | NA | TGTGCCAGCAGCTTAAAGGTAAAATACGAGCAGTACTTC | CASSLKVKYEQYF
TRBJ2-7 | NA | TRBV7-9 | NA | TGTGCCAGCAGCTTGGGGGGACTCGAATCCTACGAGCAGTACTTC | CASSLGGLESYEQYF
TRBJ1-1 | NA | TRBV11-3 | NA | TGTGCCAGCAGCTTAGGGCAGTTTGGGAACACTGAAGCTTTCTTT | CASSLGQFGNTEAFF
TRBJ2-7 | TRBD1 | TRBV6-6 | NA | TGTGCCAGCAAGACAGGGGGTTACGAGCAGTACTTC | CASKTGGYEQYF
TRBJ2-5 | TRBD2 | TRBV7-2 | once | TGTGCCAGCAGTTCCGGGACTAGGCAAGAGACCCAGTACTTC | CASSSGTRQETQYF
TRBJ2-3 | NA | TRBV5-1 | NA | TGCGCCAGCAGCCTCAAGGATACGCAGTATTTT | CASSLKDTQYF
TRBJ2-4 | TRBD2 | TRBV10-1 | few | TGCGCCAGCAGTGCTTTACTAGCGGAAAACATTCAGTACTTC | CASSALLAENIQYF
TRBJ2-5 | TRBD2 | TRBV7-9 | NA | TGTGCCAGCAGCTTATCGGGGGGGCTTCCTCAAGGGGCCCAGTACTTC | CASSLSGGLPQGAQYF
TRBJ2-7 | NA | TRBV5-1 | NA | TGCGCCAGCAGCTCAGGGTCCTACGAGCAGTACTTC | CASSSGSYEQYF
TRBJ2-7 | NA | TRBV7-2 | NA | TGTGCCAGCAGCTTAGCGGGCGCCATCTACGAGCAGTACTTC | CASSLAGAIYEQYF
TRBJ2-4 | NA | TRBV30 | NA | TGTGCCTGGGGGGGGAAAAACATTCAGTACTTC | CAWGGKNIQYF
TRBJ2-1 | TRBD2 | TRBV6-6 | NA | TGTGCCAGCAGGCAACTAGCGGGAGGGGGAAATGAGCAGTTCTTC | CASRQLAGGGNEQFF
TRBJ2-1 | TRBD2 | TRBV28 | NA | TGTGCCAGCAGAGGTACTAGCGGGAGGTTCAATGAGCAGTTCTTC | CASRGTSGRFNEQFF
TRBJ1-2 | TRBD1 | TRBV9 | NA | TGTGCCAGCAGCGTAACCGGAGGGGGCGCGCTTAACTATGGCTACACCTTC | CASSVTGGGALNYGYTF
TRBJ2-7 | NA | TRBV25-1 | NA | TGTGCCAGCAGCCCTATAAACAGCGGGGAGCAGTACTTC | CASSPINSGEQYF
TRBJ1-1 | NA | TRBV11-2 | NA | TGTGCCAGCAGCTCGGGACCTCAAGGCACTGAAGCTTTCTTT | CASSSGPQGTEAFF
TRBJ2-2 | NA | TRBV10-1 | NA | TGCGCCAGCAGTGGGGCGATCGGGGAGCTGTTTTTT | CASSGAIGELFF
TRBJ2-5 | TRBD1 | TRBV18 | few | TGTGCCAGCTCAACCAGGGGGCAAGAGACCCAGTACTTC | CASSTRGQETQYF
TRBJ2-3 | TRBD2 | TRBV5-1 | NA | TGCGCCAGCAGCACTGGACTAGCGGGGTCTAGCACAGATACGCAGTATTTT | CASSTGLAGSSTDTQYF
TRBJ2-2 | NA | TRBV9 | once | TGTGCCAGCAGCCGTTCTGAGGAGCTGTTTTTT | CASSRSEELFF
TRBJ2-2 | NA | TRBV5-1 | NA | TGCGCCAGCAGCCCTCGAACCACTACCGGGGAGCTGTTTTTT | CASSPRTTTGELFF
TRBJ2-6 | TRBD1 | TRBV7-8 | NA | TGTGCCAGCAGCAAAACCCGGGCGGGACAGGGGGCGCAATACTCTGGGGCCAACGTCCTGACTTTC | CASSKTRAGQGAQYSGANVLTF
TRBJ1-6 | TRBD1 | TRBV30 | NA | TGTGCCTGGAAATGGACAGGGCACTCACCCCTCCACTTT | CAWKWTGHSPLHF
TRBJ1-1 | NA | TRBV6-1 | NA | TGTGCCAGCAGTGAAGGGGGCACAAGCACTGAAGCTTTCTTT | CASSEGGTSTEAFF
TRBJ2-7 | NA | TRBV7-2 | NA | TGTGCCAGCAGCTTACAGGGTTGGTACGAGCAGTACTTC | CASSLQGWYEQYF
TRBJ1-6 | NA | TRBV2 | NA | TGTGCCAGCAGTGAACAAGGGCTATTGGGGTCACCCCTCCACTTT | CASSEQGLLGSPLHF
TRBJ1-1 | NA | TRBV6-6 | NA | TGTGCCAGCAGCCCGAAAGCCGGGACTCCCATTGAAGCTTTCTTT | CASSPKAGTPIEAFF
TRBJ2-7 | TRBD1 | TRBV5-4 | NA | TGTGCCAGCAGACGGGACAGCCACGAGCAGTACTTC | CASRRDSHEQYF
TRBJ2-1 | NA | TRBV11-2 | NA | TGTGCCAGCAGCTTCAGTGGACGCGATGAGCAGTTCTTC | CASSFSGRDEQFF